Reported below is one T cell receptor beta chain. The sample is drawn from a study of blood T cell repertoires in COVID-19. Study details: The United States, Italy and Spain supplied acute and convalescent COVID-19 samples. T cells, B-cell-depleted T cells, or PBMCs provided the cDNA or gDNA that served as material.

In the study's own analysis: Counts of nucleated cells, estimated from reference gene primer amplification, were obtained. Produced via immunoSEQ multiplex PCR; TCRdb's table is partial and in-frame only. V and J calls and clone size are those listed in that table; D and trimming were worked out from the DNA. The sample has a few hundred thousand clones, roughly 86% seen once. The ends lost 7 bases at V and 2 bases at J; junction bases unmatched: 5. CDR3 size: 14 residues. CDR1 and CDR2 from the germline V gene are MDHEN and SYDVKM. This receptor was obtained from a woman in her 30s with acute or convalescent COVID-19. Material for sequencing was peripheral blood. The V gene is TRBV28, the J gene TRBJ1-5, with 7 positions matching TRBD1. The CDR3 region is CASTPGGGNQPQHF. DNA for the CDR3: TGTGCCAGCACCCCAGGGGGTGGCAATCAGCCCCAGCATTTT.